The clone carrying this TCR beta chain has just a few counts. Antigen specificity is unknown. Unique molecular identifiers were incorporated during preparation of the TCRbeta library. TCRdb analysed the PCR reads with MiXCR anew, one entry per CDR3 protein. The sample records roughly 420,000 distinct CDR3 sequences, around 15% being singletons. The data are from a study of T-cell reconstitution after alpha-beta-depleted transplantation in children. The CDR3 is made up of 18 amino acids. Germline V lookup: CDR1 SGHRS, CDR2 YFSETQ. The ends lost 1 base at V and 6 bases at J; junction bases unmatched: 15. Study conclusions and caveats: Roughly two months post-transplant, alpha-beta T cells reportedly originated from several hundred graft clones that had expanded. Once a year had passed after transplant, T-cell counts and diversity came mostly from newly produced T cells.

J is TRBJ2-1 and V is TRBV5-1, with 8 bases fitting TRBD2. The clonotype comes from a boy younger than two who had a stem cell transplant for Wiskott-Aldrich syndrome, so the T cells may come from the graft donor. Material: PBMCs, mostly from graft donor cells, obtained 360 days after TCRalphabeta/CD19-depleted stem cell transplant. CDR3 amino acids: CASSLLGLRSLAANEQFF. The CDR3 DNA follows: TGCGCCAGCAGCTTGTTGGGTCTCCGGTCACTAGCGGCCAATGAGCAGTTCTTC.